Listed below are T cell receptor beta chains from one sample, sequenced in a study of cytomegalovirus exposure and HLA in healthy donors. Measured with immunoSEQ multiplex PCR; TCRdb has only the in-frame clones, and not every one. The table lists under 200,000 clones, 79% of them singletons. Sequencing was done on a sample of PBMCs. The receptors come from a woman in her 50s in good health and CMV-seronegative. CDR3s include the opening cysteine and the closing phenylalanine or tryptophan. The D gene is left open where the match is weak. The listing skips clone size in some rows; elsewhere it reads once, few, many or a size class.

J gene: TRBJ2-7
V gene: TRBV5-6
D gene: TRBD2
clone size: few
CDR3 protein: CASSLVAGGPVYEQYF
CDR3 DNA: TGTGCCAGCAGCTTGGTGGCGGGGGGGCCGGTCTACGAGCAGTACTTC

J gene: TRBJ1-5
V gene: TRBV4-1
D gene: TRBD1
clone size: -
CDR3 protein: CASSRTDRAGQPQHF
CDR3 DNA: TGCGCCAGCAGCCGCACAGACAGGGCAGGGCAGCCCCAGCATTTT

J gene: TRBJ2-3
V gene: TRBV30
D gene: TRBD1
clone size: -
CDR3 protein: CACHRGSTDTQYF
CDR3 DNA: TGTGCCTGCCACAGGGGGAGCACAGATACGCAGTATTTT

J gene: TRBJ2-7
V gene: TRBV2
D gene: -
clone size: -
CDR3 protein: CASREDTAISYEQYF
CDR3 DNA: TGTGCCAGCAGAGAGGACACCGCCATCTCCTACGAGCAGTACTTC

J gene: TRBJ1-2
V gene: TRBV20-1
D gene: -
clone size: -
CDR3 protein: CSARGGGYTF
CDR3 DNA: TGCAGTGCTAGGGGGGGTGGCTACACCTTC

J gene: TRBJ1-2
V gene: TRBV4-2
D gene: -
clone size: -
CDR3 protein: CASSQEGDIYGYTF
CDR3 DNA: TGTGCCAGCAGCCAAGAGGGGGACATCTATGGCTACACCTTC

J gene: TRBJ2-7
V gene: TRBV5-6
D gene: TRBD2
clone size: -
CDR3 protein: CASSRRTLPAGGAYEQYF
CDR3 DNA: TGTGCCAGCAGCCGGAGAACTTTACCGGCGGGGGGGGCCTACGAGCAGTACTTC

J gene: TRBJ1-4
V gene: TRBV7-8
D gene: -
clone size: -
CDR3 protein: CASSRSGGSNEKLFF
CDR3 DNA: TGTGCCAGCAGCCGATCGGGGGGCTCTAATGAAAAACTGTTTTTT

J gene: TRBJ2-1
V gene: TRBV7-8
D gene: TRBD2
clone size: -
CDR3 protein: CASSQNRSGPSYNEQFF
CDR3 DNA: TGTGCCAGCAGTCAAAACCGTAGCGGGCCCTCCTACAATGAGCAGTTCTTC

J gene: TRBJ1-5
V gene: TRBV28
D gene: -
clone size: -
CDR3 protein: CASRLQGNQPQHF
CDR3 DNA: TGTGCCAGCAGGCTACAGGGAAATCAGCCCCAGCATTTT

J gene: TRBJ2-5
V gene: TRBV7-9
D gene: -
clone size: -
CDR3 protein: CASSLEGGGETQYF
CDR3 DNA: TGTGCCAGCAGCTTAGAGGGAGGCGGGGAGACCCAGTACTTC

J gene: TRBJ1-2
V gene: TRBV5-1
D gene: TRBD1
clone size: -
CDR3 protein: CASSEGTATTNYGYTF
CDR3 DNA: TGCGCCAGCAGCGAAGGGACAGCCACCACTAACTATGGCTACACCTTC

J gene: TRBJ1-5
V gene: TRBV10-3
D gene: TRBD1
clone size: -
CDR3 protein: CAISDGQGISQPQHF
CDR3 DNA: TGTGCCATCAGTGACGGACAGGGGATCAGTCAGCCCCAGCATTTT

J gene: TRBJ1-1
V gene: TRBV4-2
D gene: TRBD1
clone size: -
CDR3 protein: CASAWDRGSSEAFF
CDR3 DNA: TGTGCCTCAGCATGGGACAGGGGTTCGAGCGAAGCTTTCTTT

J gene: TRBJ1-2
V gene: TRBV4-1
D gene: TRBD1
clone size: -
CDR3 protein: CASSRSGQGDGYTF
CDR3 DNA: TGCGCCAGCAGCCGATCCGGACAGGGGGACGGCTACACCTTC

J gene: TRBJ2-5
V gene: TRBV6-1
D gene: -
clone size: -
CDR3 protein: CASSGLAGTQYF
CDR3 DNA: TGTGCCAGCAGTGGGCTAGCTGGGACCCAGTACTTC

J gene: TRBJ2-7
V gene: TRBV4-3
D gene: TRBD2
clone size: -
CDR3 protein: CASSQDPTGGGGRAYEQYF
CDR3 DNA: TGCGCCAGCAGCCAAGATCCTACGGGAGGGGGCGGGAGGGCCTACGAGCAGTACTTC

J gene: TRBJ2-6
V gene: TRBV6-1
D gene: -
clone size: few
CDR3 protein: CASSAGAGANVLTF
CDR3 DNA: TGTGCCAGCAGTGCAGGGGCTGGGGCCAACGTCCTGACTTTC

J gene: TRBJ1-4
V gene: TRBV5-1
D gene: TRBD1
clone size: -
CDR3 protein: CASSPTDRGQTNEKLFF
CDR3 DNA: TGCGCCAGCAGCCCTACGGACAGGGGCCAAACTAATGAAAAACTGTTTTTT

J gene: TRBJ2-5
V gene: TRBV5-8
D gene: TRBD1
clone size: -
CDR3 protein: CASSLGGQHQETQYF
CDR3 DNA: TGTGCCAGCAGCTTGGGGGGACAGCACCAAGAGACCCAGTACTTC

J gene: TRBJ1-2
V gene: TRBV29-1
D gene: -
clone size: -
CDR3 protein: CSAAHDRDSYGYTF
CDR3 DNA: TGCAGCGCCGCTCACGACCGGGACTCCTATGGCTACACCTTC

J gene: TRBJ2-6
V gene: TRBV5-1
D gene: TRBD1
clone size: -
CDR3 protein: CASSLGQGFGSGADVLTF
CDR3 DNA: TGCGCCAGCAGCTTGGGACAGGGGTTCGGCTCCGGGGCCGACGTCCTGACTTTC

J gene: TRBJ2-1
V gene: TRBV18
D gene: TRBD1
clone size: -
CDR3 protein: CASSRSGTGGRNEQFF
CDR3 DNA: TGTGCCAGCTCACGTTCCGGGACAGGGGGGCGGAATGAGCAGTTCTTC

J gene: TRBJ1-2
V gene: TRBV5-1
D gene: TRBD1
clone size: -
CDR3 protein: CASSSDRSSYIF
CDR3 DNA: TGCGCCAGCAGCTCGGACAGGTCCAGCTACATCTTC

J gene: TRBJ1-1
V gene: TRBV5-1
D gene: -
clone size: -
CDR3 protein: CASSIESGTEAFF
CDR3 DNA: TGCGCCAGCAGCATTGAATCGGGAACTGAAGCTTTCTTT

J gene: TRBJ1-1
V gene: TRBV19
D gene: -
clone size: -
CDR3 protein: CASSIRDIATEAFF
CDR3 DNA: TGTGCCAGTAGTATCCGGGACATTGCCACTGAAGCTTTCTTT

J gene: TRBJ1-5
V gene: TRBV28
D gene: -
clone size: -
CDR3 protein: CASSHHRGLGASNQPQHF
CDR3 DNA: TGTGCCAGCAGTCACCACAGAGGGTTGGGGGCCAGCAATCAGCCCCAGCATTTT

J gene: TRBJ2-7
V gene: TRBV28
D gene: TRBD1
clone size: -
CDR3 protein: CASKAGGASYEQYF
CDR3 DNA: TGTGCCAGCAAGGCAGGGGGCGCGTCCTACGAGCAGTACTTC

J gene: TRBJ2-7
V gene: TRBV28
D gene: TRBD2
clone size: -
CDR3 protein: CASRVAGGASQAYEQYF
CDR3 DNA: TGTGCCAGCAGAGTAGCGGGAGGGGCATCTCAGGCCTACGAGCAGTACTTC

J gene: TRBJ2-1
V gene: TRBV5-1
D gene: TRBD1
clone size: once
CDR3 protein: CASSIGGQGQFF
CDR3 DNA: TGCGCCAGCAGCATCGGCGGACAGGGGCAGTTCTTC

J gene: TRBJ2-7
V gene: TRBV7-6
D gene: -
clone size: few
CDR3 protein: CASSLISGGVNSYEQYF
CDR3 DNA: TGTGCCAGCAGCTTAATTTCTGGAGGGGTAAACTCCTACGAGCAGTACTTC

J gene: TRBJ2-7
V gene: TRBV9
D gene: TRBD2
clone size: -
CDR3 protein: CASSPIAGHSYEQYF
CDR3 DNA: TGTGCCAGCAGCCCCATAGCGGGTCACTCCTACGAGCAGTACTTC

J gene: TRBJ1-5
V gene: TRBV15
D gene: -
clone size: -
CDR3 protein: CATSSSLARGGNQPQHF
CDR3 DNA: TGTGCCACCAGCTCTTCCCTTGCCAGGGGAGGCAATCAGCCCCAGCATTTT

J gene: TRBJ2-7
V gene: TRBV5-6
D gene: -
clone size: -
CDR3 protein: CASSIWTADEQYF
CDR3 DNA: TGTGCCAGCAGCATATGGACTGCGGACGAGCAGTACTTC

J gene: TRBJ2-3
V gene: TRBV7-2
D gene: -
clone size: few
CDR3 protein: CASSYGLVQLDTQYF
CDR3 DNA: TGTGCCAGCAGCTACGGACTCGTACAACTGGATACGCAGTATTTT

J gene: TRBJ2-7
V gene: TRBV30
D gene: TRBD1
clone size: -
CDR3 protein: CAWSVQGTGNEQYF
CDR3 DNA: TGTGCCTGGAGTGTCCAGGGGACAGGAAACGAGCAGTACTTC

J gene: TRBJ2-1
V gene: TRBV11-2
D gene: TRBD1
clone size: -
CDR3 protein: CASSLFLDRRYNEQFF
CDR3 DNA: TGTGCCAGCAGCTTATTCCTGGACAGGAGATACAATGAGCAGTTCTTC

J gene: TRBJ1-4
V gene: TRBV4-1
D gene: -
clone size: few
CDR3 protein: CASGQGATTNEKLFF
CDR3 DNA: TGCGCCAGCGGGCAGGGCGCAACAACTAATGAAAAACTGTTTTTT

J gene: TRBJ1-3
V gene: TRBV5-4
D gene: -
clone size: -
CDR3 protein: CASSLDRFSGNTIYF
CDR3 DNA: TGTGCCAGCAGCCTAGACCGGTTCTCTGGAAACACCATATATTTT

J gene: TRBJ2-4
V gene: TRBV6-5
D gene: TRBD1
clone size: -
CDR3 protein: CASSYPRQGLRNIQYF
CDR3 DNA: TGTGCCAGCAGTTACCCGAGACAGGGATTAAGAAACATTCAGTACTTC

J gene: TRBJ1-3
V gene: TRBV9
D gene: -
clone size: -
CDR3 protein: CASSRDKFSGNTIYF
CDR3 DNA: TGTGCCAGCAGCAGGGACAAATTCTCTGGAAACACCATATATTTT

J gene: TRBJ1-2
V gene: TRBV7-2
D gene: TRBD1
clone size: few
CDR3 protein: CASSLGQGSDGYTF
CDR3 DNA: TGTGCCAGCAGCTTAGGACAGGGCTCGGATGGCTACACCTTC